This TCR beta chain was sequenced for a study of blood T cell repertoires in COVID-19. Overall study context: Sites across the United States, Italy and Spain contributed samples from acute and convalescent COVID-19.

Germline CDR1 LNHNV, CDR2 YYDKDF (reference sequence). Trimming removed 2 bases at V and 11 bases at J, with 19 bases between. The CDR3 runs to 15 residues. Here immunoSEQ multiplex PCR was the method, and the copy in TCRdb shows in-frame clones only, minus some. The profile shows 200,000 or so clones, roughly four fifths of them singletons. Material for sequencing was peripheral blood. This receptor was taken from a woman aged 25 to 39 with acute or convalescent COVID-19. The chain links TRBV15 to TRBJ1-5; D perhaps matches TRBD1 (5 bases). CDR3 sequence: CATSRPALQGRAQHF. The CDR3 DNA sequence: TGTGCCACCAGCAGACCCGCCCTGCAGGGAAGGGCCCAGCATTTT.